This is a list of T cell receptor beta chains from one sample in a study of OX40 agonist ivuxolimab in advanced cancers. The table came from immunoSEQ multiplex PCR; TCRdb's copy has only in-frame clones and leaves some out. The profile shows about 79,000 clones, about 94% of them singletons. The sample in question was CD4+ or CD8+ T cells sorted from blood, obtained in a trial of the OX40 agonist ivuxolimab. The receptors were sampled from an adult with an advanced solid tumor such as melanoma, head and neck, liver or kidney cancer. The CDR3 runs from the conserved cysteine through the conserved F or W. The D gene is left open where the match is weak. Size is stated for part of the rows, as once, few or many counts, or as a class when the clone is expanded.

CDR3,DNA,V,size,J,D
CASSPPGDEQFF,TGTGCCAGCTCACCACCGGGTGATGAGCAGTTCTTC,TRBV18,NA,TRBJ2-1,NA
CASRQQGGTEAFF,TGTGCCAGCAGGCAGCAGGGTGGCACTGAAGCTTTCTTT,TRBV6-5,NA,TRBJ1-1,NA
CASGLVNSYGYTF,TGTGCTAGTGGTTTGGTAAATTCCTATGGCTACACCTTC,TRBV12-5,NA,TRBJ1-2,NA
CASSRIAALTYNEQFF,TGTGCCAGCAGCCGAATAGCCGCACTCACCTACAATGAGCAGTTCTTC,TRBV7-2,NA,TRBJ2-1,NA
CASSLTGKNTEAFF,TGTGCCAGCAGTCTCACAGGGAAGAACACTGAAGCTTTCTTT,TRBV28,NA,TRBJ1-1,NA
CASSFPRTGARNTGELFF,TGTGCCAGCAGTTTCCCCAGGACAGGGGCCAGAAACACCGGGGAGCTGTTTTTT,TRBV28,NA,TRBJ2-2,TRBD1
CASSLAPQGSYEQYF,TGTGCCAGCAGCTTGGCGCCCCAGGGGAGTTACGAGCAGTACTTC,TRBV5-4,NA,TRBJ2-7,NA
CASSSAKGYEQYF,TGTGCCAGCAGCAGCGCTAAGGGCTACGAGCAGTACTTC,TRBV5-6,NA,TRBJ2-7,NA
CASSSRTGGRPYYGYTF,TGTGCCAGCAGCTCACGGACAGGGGGACGTCCTTATTATGGCTACACCTTC,TRBV21-1,NA,TRBJ1-2,NA
CASSSPGQKNYGYTF,TGTGCCAGCAGTTCCCCGGGACAGAAAAACTATGGCTACACCTTC,TRBV27,NA,TRBJ1-2,TRBD1
CASSQAWNTEAFF,TGCGCCAGCAGCCAAGCCTGGAACACTGAAGCTTTCTTT,TRBV4-1,once,TRBJ1-1,NA
CASSQGRQGPGQETQYF,TGTGCCAGCAGCCAAGGCAGACAGGGTCCGGGTCAAGAGACCCAGTACTTC,TRBV14,NA,TRBJ2-5,TRBD1
CSVRLAGEETQYF,TGCAGCGTTCGGTTAGCGGGGGAAGAGACCCAGTACTTC,TRBV29-1,NA,TRBJ2-5,TRBD2
CASSLAGALEGQFF,TGTGCCAGCAGCTTAGCGGGAGCACTCGAGGGGCAGTTCTTC,TRBV7-3,once,TRBJ2-1,TRBD2
CASSLADEQYF,TGCGCCAGCAGCCTGGCGGACGAGCAGTACTTC,TRBV4-1,once,TRBJ2-7,NA
CASSQDSANNEQFF,TGCGCCAGCAGCCAAGATTCGGCCAACAATGAGCAGTTCTTC,TRBV4-1,once,TRBJ2-1,NA
CASSQGGLAAHEQYF,TGCGCCAGCAGCCAGGGAGGGCTAGCTGCCCACGAGCAGTACTTC,TRBV4-1,NA,TRBJ2-7,TRBD2
CASSPDREGGSYEQYF,TGTGCCAGCTCACCAGACAGGGAGGGGGGCTCCTACGAGCAGTACTTC,TRBV18,NA,TRBJ2-7,NA
CASSLVRPGASYNEQFF,TGTGCCAGCAGCTTAGTTAGGCCCGGAGCATCCTACAATGAGCAGTTCTTC,TRBV7-9,NA,TRBJ2-1,NA
CASGDSDGYEQYF,TGTGCCAGCGGGGACTCCGATGGGTACGAGCAGTACTTC,TRBV2,NA,TRBJ2-7,NA
CASSKVETGTYEQYF,TGTGCCAGCAGCAAAGTTGAGACAGGAACCTACGAGCAGTACTTC,TRBV21-1,NA,TRBJ2-7,NA
CASSPKDYTDTQYF,TGTGCCAGCTCACCCAAGGACTACACAGATACGCAGTATTTT,TRBV18,NA,TRBJ2-3,NA
CASSLLRVQSYEQYF,TGTGCCAGCAGCTTGTTGCGGGTTCAATCCTACGAGCAGTACTTC,TRBV5-6,NA,TRBJ2-7,NA
CASSNRENYEQYF,TGTGCCAGCAGCAACAGAGAGAACTACGAGCAGTACTTC,TRBV11-2,NA,TRBJ2-7,NA
CASSSPAGPGINEQYF,TGTGCCAGCAGCTCCCCCGCGGGGCCTGGAATTAACGAGCAGTACTTC,TRBV7-8,NA,TRBJ2-7,NA
CASSMVGYEQYF,TGTGCCAGTAGTATGGTGGGTTACGAGCAGTACTTC,TRBV19,NA,TRBJ2-7,NA
CASSQGGVYGYTF,TGTGCCAGCAGCCAAGGGGGGGTCTATGGCTACACCTTC,TRBV27,NA,TRBJ1-2,NA
CSVGGQGSYEQYF,TGCAGCGTTGGGGGACAGGGTTCCTACGAGCAGTACTTC,TRBV29-1,NA,TRBJ2-7,TRBD1
CASSPGLAIDEQYF,TGTGCCAGCAGCCCCGGACTAGCGATCGACGAGCAGTACTTC,TRBV6-5,NA,TRBJ2-7,TRBD2
CASSPRPEPGTSVYEQYF,TGTGCCAGCAGTCCTAGACCCGAGCCCGGAACTAGCGTTTACGAGCAGTACTTC,TRBV28,NA,TRBJ2-7,TRBD2
CASSPRLAGVRNEQFF,TGTGCCAGCAGCCCGAGACTAGCGGGAGTAAGAAATGAGCAGTTCTTC,TRBV9,once,TRBJ2-1,TRBD2
CASSPLGGQEFSETQYF,TGTGCCAGCTCACCACTCGGAGGACAGGAGTTCTCGGAGACCCAGTACTTC,TRBV18,NA,TRBJ2-5,TRBD1
CAVSSTKIYEQFF,TGTGCCGTTTCTAGCACTAAAATCTATGAGCAGTTCTTC,TRBV19,NA,TRBJ2-1,NA
CASSTRPGQILETQYF,TGTGCCAGCAGTACCCGTCCGGGACAGATCTTGGAGACCCAGTACTTC,TRBV27,NA,TRBJ2-5,TRBD1
CASTGQGNTEAFF,TGTGCCAGCACCGGACAGGGAAACACTGAAGCTTTCTTT,TRBV5-5,NA,TRBJ1-1,TRBD1
CACTGTSSTDTQYF,TGTGCCTGCACAGGGACTAGTAGCACAGATACGCAGTATTTT,TRBV28,NA,TRBJ2-3,TRBD2
CASSLGLAYYEQYF,TGTGCCAGCAGCTTGGGACTAGCGTACTACGAGCAGTACTTC,TRBV5-1,NA,TRBJ2-7,TRBD2
CASSLGGSYGYTF,TGTGCCAGCAGTCTAGGGGGGTCGTATGGCTACACCTTC,TRBV5-4,NA,TRBJ1-2,NA
CASSPLGGEDQPQHF,TGTGCCAGCAGTCCATTGGGGGGCGAGGATCAGCCCCAGCATTTT,TRBV27,once,TRBJ1-5,NA
CASSDPATSGGANEQFF,TGTGCCAGCAGTGACCCCGCAACTAGCGGGGGGGCCAATGAGCAGTTCTTC,TRBV7-6,NA,TRBJ2-1,TRBD2
CASRGTSGQNSYEQYF,TGTGCCAGCAGAGGGACTAGCGGCCAAAACTCCTACGAGCAGTACTTC,TRBV25-1,NA,TRBJ2-7,TRBD2
CASSYSSRGAQPQHF,TGTGCCAGCAGTTACTCGTCAAGGGGCGCTCAGCCCCAGCATTTT,TRBV6-5,NA,TRBJ1-5,NA
CATGLAGSGANVLTF,TGTGCCACCGGACTAGCGGGATCTGGGGCCAACGTCCTGACTTTC,TRBV15,NA,TRBJ2-6,TRBD2
CASSLRGRLFF,TGTGCCAGCAGTTTACGGGGACGACTGTTTTTT,TRBV27,NA,TRBJ2-2,NA
CASSSGQGVYEQYF,TGTGCCAGCAGCTCGGGACAGGGGGTCTACGAGCAGTACTTC,TRBV7-9,NA,TRBJ2-7,TRBD1
CASSVVTGANEQFF,TGTGCCAGCAGTGTAGTTACGGGGGCTAATGAGCAGTTCTTC,TRBV27,NA,TRBJ2-1,NA
CASSSAVGRDTEAFF,TGTGCCAGTAGTAGCGCGGTAGGGCGTGACACTGAAGCTTTCTTT,TRBV19,few,TRBJ1-1,NA
CASSWDRGTGETQYF,TGTGCCAGCAGTTGGGACAGGGGGACGGGAGAGACCCAGTACTTC,TRBV7-9,NA,TRBJ2-5,TRBD1
CASSFVEIYGYTF,TGTGCCAGCAGCTTTGTTGAGATCTATGGCTACACCTTC,TRBV5-4,NA,TRBJ1-2,NA
CASSSSPSGTDTQYF,TGTGCCAGCAGTTCTAGCCCCAGCGGCACAGATACGCAGTATTTT,TRBV7-2,NA,TRBJ2-3,NA
CASSFNLASSNTGELFF,TGTGCCAGCAGCTTTAATCTAGCGTCTAGTAACACCGGGGAGCTGTTTTTT,TRBV7-9,once,TRBJ2-2,NA
CASSSQGGQGAYEQYF,TGTGCCAGCAGCTCTCAGGGTGGGCAGGGGGCCTACGAGCAGTACTTC,TRBV13,NA,TRBJ2-7,TRBD1
CATLTPLTGELFF,TGTGCCACCCTAACCCCCTTGACCGGGGAGCTGTTTTTT,TRBV19,NA,TRBJ2-2,NA
CASRVSGNTGELFF,TGTGCCAGCAGGGTTAGCGGGAACACCGGGGAGCTGTTTTTT,TRBV27,NA,TRBJ2-2,NA
CATSRDYLGGDTIYF,TGTGCCACCAGCAGAGATTACTTAGGGGGGGACACCATATATTTT,TRBV15,once,TRBJ1-3,NA